This T cell receptor beta chain was sequenced in a study of blood T cell repertoires in COVID-19 (dated by TCRdb to the early 2020s). The study in broad terms: Collaborator samples came from the United States, Italy and Spain and covered acute and convalescent phases of COVID-19. The samples were drawn from two sources: the first 160 participants of the ongoing ImmuneRACE study, and 1,200 or so subjects contributed by 6 global collaborators. The prospective study material was composed of cDNA or gDNA derived from T cells, B-cell-depleted T cells, or PBMCs. The repertoires were made available in a free public database intended to serve as a resource for research on the immune response to SARS-CoV-2. Where available, HLA class I and class II types were taken from metadata supplied by the sample provider and were not determined by assay-based typing. Subjects who had been exposed to COVID-19, were actively infected with it, or had recovered from it provided the deeply sampled blood TCRbeta repertoires that made up the dataset. Sample metadata almost always included a de-identified subject ID, COVID-19 status, age in years and sex.

Overall study results and their limits: How much clinical and demographic metadata was included differed by source and by participant, and the metadata was provided uncurated.

V sheds 0 bases and J sheds 1 base, leaving 17 bases between their ends. Including the terminal cysteine and phenylalanine, the CDR3 comprises 18 residues. The entry retains the CDR3 DNA only, 54 bases that are in frame from base 1. CDR1 and CDR2 are read off the germline V gene as SGHRS and YFSETQ. At one collaborating source in Seattle, patients were enrolled during active infection and were followed longitudinally through the course of disease. Each collaborating institution followed its own protocols to collect whole blood in K2EDTA tubes. For TCRbeta analysis, collaborators shipped samples as frozen whole blood, isolated PBMCs, or DNA extracted from either of those sample types. As regards this clone: The antigen it recognizes is unknown. There are no base qualities to consult, and no much larger clone falls within one base.

TCRbeta CDR3 regions were amplified from genomic DNA by means of the immunoSEQ Assay, a bias-controlled multiplex PCR. In the original analysis: Within the assay, amplification of reference gene primers was used to estimate how many nucleated cells each sample contained. To quantify the absolute abundance of each unique TCRbeta CDR3 rearrangement, sequence reads were collapsed and filtered. For each sample, productive Simpson clonality was calculated as the square root of Simpson's diversity index over productive rearrangements. What TCRdb holds here is the immuneACCESS table cut down to in-frame rearrangements. Part of the clones is not present; checked against another copy, under half of the missing clones reflect an unresolved V gene, and the others are unexplained. V and J calls and clone size are given by that table; D and trimming were obtained from the DNA. This sample has over 150,000 clones in its table, and 83% of those were observed once. About 12% of the sample belongs to the ten largest clones.

The sample taken for sequencing was peripheral blood. This chain is built from TRBV5-1 and TRBJ2-4, with TRBD2 tentatively as D gene (6 bases match). This TCR came from a woman aged 60-75 years with COVID-19, enrolled during active disease. The CDR3 loop reads CASSLAGVSTSAKNIQYF. In nucleotide form, the sequence is TGCGCCAGCAGCTTGGCGGGGGTGTCTACGTCCGCCAAAAACATTCAGTACTTC.